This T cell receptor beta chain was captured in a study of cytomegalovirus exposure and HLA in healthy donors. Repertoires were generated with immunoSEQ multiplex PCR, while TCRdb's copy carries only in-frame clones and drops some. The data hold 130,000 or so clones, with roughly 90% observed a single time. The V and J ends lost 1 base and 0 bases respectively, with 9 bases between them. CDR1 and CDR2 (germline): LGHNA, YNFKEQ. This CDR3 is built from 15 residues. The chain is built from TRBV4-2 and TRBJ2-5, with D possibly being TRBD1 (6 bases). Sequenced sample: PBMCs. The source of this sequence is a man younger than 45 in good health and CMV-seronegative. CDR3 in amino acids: CASSQVGDNQETQYF. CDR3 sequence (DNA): TGTGCCAGCAGCCAAGTCGGGGACAACCAAGAGACCCAGTACTTC.